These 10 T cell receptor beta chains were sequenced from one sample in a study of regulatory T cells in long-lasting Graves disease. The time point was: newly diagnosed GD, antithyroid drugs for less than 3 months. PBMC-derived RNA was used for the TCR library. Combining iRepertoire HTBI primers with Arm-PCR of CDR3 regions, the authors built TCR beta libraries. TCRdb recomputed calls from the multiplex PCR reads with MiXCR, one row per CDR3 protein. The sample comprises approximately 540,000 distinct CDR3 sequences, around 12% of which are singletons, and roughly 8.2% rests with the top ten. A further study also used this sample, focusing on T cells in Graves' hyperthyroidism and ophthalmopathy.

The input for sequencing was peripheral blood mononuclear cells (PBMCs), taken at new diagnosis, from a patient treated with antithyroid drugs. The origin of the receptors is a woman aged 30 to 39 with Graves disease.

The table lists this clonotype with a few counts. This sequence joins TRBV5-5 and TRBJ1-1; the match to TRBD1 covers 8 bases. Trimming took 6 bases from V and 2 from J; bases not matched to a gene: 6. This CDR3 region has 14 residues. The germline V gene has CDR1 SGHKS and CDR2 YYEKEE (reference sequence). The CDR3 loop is CASTRTGYNTEAFF. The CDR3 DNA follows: TGTGCCAGCACCCGGACAGGGTACAACACTGAAGCTTTCTTT. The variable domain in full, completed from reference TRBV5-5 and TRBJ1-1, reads DAGVTQSPTHLIKTRGQQVTLRCSPISGHKSVSWYQQVLGQGPQFIFQYYEKEERGRGNFPDRFSARQFPNYSSELNVNALLLGDSALYLCASTRTGYNTEAFFGQGTRLTVV.

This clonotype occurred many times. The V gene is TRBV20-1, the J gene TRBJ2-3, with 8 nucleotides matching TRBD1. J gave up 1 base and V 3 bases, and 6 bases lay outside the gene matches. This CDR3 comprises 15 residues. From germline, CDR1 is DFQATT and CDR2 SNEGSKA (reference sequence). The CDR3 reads CSASEPGQGTDTQYF. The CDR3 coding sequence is TGCAGTGCTAGTGAACCGGGACAGGGCACAGATACGCAGTATTTT.

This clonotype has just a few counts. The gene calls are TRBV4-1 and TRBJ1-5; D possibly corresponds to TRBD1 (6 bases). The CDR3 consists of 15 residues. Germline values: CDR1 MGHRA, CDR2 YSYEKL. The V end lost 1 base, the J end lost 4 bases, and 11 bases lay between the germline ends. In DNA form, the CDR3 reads TGCGCCAGCAGCCAAGCAGGGGTTGAAAATCAGCCCCAGCATTTT. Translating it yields CASSQAGVENQPQHF.

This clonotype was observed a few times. CDR3 loop: CSAIPRSYEQYF. As DNA, the CDR3 is TGCAGTGCTATCCCCAGGTCCTACGAGCAGTACTTC. The V gene is TRBV20-1, the J gene TRBJ2-7; no clear D. The CDR3 is 12 amino acids. Germline values: CDR1 DFQATT, CDR2 SNEGSKA (reference sequence). V was shortened by 4 bases and J by 1 base, with 8 bases between the two germline ends.

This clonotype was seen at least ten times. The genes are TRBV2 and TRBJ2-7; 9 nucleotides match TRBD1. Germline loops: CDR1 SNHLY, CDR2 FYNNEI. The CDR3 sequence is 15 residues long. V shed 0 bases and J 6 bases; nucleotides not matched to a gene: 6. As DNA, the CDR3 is TGTGCCAGCAGTGAAGCCGGGACAGGGAAAGGCGAGCAGTACTTC. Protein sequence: CASSEAGTGKGEQYF.

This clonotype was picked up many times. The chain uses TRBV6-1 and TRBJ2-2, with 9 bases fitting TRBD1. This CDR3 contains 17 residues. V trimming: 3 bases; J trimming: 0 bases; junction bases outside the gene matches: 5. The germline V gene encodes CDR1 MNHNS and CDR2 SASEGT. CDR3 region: CASSEPGQGSNTGELFF. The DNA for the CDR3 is TGTGCCAGCAGTGAGCCGGGACAGGGCTCGAACACCGGGGAGCTGTTTTTT.

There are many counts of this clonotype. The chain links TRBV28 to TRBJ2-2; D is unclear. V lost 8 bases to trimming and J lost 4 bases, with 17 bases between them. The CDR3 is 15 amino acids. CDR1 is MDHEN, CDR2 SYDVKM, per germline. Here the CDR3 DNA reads TGTGCCAGCGCGAGACACCCTCAAGGCACCGGGGAGCTGTTTTTT. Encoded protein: CASARHPQGTGELFF. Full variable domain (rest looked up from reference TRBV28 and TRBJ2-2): DVKVTQSSRYLVKRTGEKVFLECVQDMDHENMFWYRQDPGLGLRLIYFSYDVKMKEKGDIPEGYSVSREKKERFSLILESASTNQTSMYLCASARHPQGTGELFFGEGSRLTVL.

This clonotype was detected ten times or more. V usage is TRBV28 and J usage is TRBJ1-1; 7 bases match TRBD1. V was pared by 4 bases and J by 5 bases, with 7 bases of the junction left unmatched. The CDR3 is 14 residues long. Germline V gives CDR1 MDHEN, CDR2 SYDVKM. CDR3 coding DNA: TGTGCCAGCAGTTCAACAGGGGAATGGACTGAAGCTTTCTTT. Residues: CASSSTGEWTEAFF.

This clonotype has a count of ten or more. The CDR3 nucleotides read TGTGCCAGCAGCCCTCCGGGACTAGCGGGGGCCTACGAGCAGTACTTC. It is translated as CASSPPGLAGAYEQYF. The chain employs TRBV11-2 and TRBJ2-7; TRBD2 matches 14 bases. Trimming removed 5 bases from V and 2 bases from J; junction bases left unmatched: 5. The CDR3 loop spans 16 amino acids. The germline V gene has CDR1 SGHAT and CDR2 FQNNGV. The full variable domain, in which reference TRBV11-2 and TRBJ2-7 provide the parts outside the CDR3, is EAGVAQSPRYKIIEKRQSVAFWCNPISGHATLYWYQQILGQGPKLLIQFQNNGVVDDSQLPKDRFSAERLKGVDSTLKIQPAKLEDSAVYLCASSPPGLAGAYEQYFGPGTRLTVT.

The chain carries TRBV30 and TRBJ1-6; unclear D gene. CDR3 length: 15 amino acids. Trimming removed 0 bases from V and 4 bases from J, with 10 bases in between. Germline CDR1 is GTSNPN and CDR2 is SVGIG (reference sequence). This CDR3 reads CAWSVRRGYNSPLHF. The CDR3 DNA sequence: TGTGCCTGGAGTGTACGACGAGGGTATAATTCACCCCTCCACTTT.